The 20 T cell receptor beta chains listed next were all sequenced from one sample in a study of blood T cells in healthy people across ages. A J-beta primer mix and a sample-barcoded 5' primer were used in a second PCR of roughly 6 to 11 cycles. TCRdb analysed the 5' RACE reads with MiXCR anew, one entry per CDR3 protein. The sample contains about 640,000 distinct CDR3 sequences, about 54% of which appear only once. Material: blood. These receptors were obtained from a man aged 60 to 69 in good health.

This clonotype was found a few times. V is TRBV20-1 and J is TRBJ2-3; D possibly corresponds to TRBD1 (5 bases). Germline V lookup: CDR1 DFQATT, CDR2 SNEGSKA (reference sequence). The CDR3 is made up of 13 amino acids. Trimming removed 3 bases from V and 8 bases from J, with 15 bases in between. Written as DNA, the CDR3 is TGCAGTGCTAGCCCGACAGCTCATGCTACGCAGTATTTT. Translating it yields CSASPTAHATQYF.

The chain employs TRBV12-3 or TRBV12-4 and TRBJ2-3, with a tentative D call TRBD2 (6 bases). The CDR3 contains 15 residues. V was shortened by 5 bases and J by 3 bases, with 15 bases between the two germline ends. In nucleotides, the CDR3 is TGTGCCAGCAGTCCCCCAGGTCGGGAGACAGATACGCAGTATTTT. As protein: CASSPPGRETDTQYF.

The rearrangement joins TRBV6-6 to TRBJ2-3, with 10 bases aligning to TRBD2. With 7 bases clipped from V and 3 bases from J, the junction kept 4 bases outside the gene matches. Germline values: CDR1 MNHNY, CDR2 SVGAGI (reference sequence). The CDR3 spans 14 residues. The CDR3 sequence: CASKDSGGTDTQYF. The CDR3 nucleotides are TGTGCCAGCAAGGATAGCGGGGGGACAGATACGCAGTATTTT.

This chain joins TRBV5-5 and TRBJ1-1; D unresolved. V gave up 1 base and J gave up 0 bases, with 13 bases separating them. CDR3 length equals 16 residues. Germline V CDR1 and CDR2: SGHKS, YYEKEE (reference sequence). The CDR3 spells CASSLLVGFMNTEAFF. The CDR3 DNA follows: TGTGCCAGCAGCTTGCTGGTCGGGTTTATGAACACTGAAGCTTTCTTT.

This clonotype was seen more than once but under ten times. The chain links TRBV5-1 to TRBJ2-1; D may correspond to TRBD1 or TRBD2 (6 bases each). Trimming removed 8 bases at V and 10 bases at J, with 19 bases between. CDR1 is SGHRS, CDR2 YFSETQ, per germline. The CDR3 runs 13 residues. The CDR3: CASSARGGQEQFF. As DNA, the CDR3 is TGCGCCAGTAGCGCCCGTGGGGGGCAGGAGCAGTTCTTC.

The rearrangement links TRBV6-4 to TRBJ2-1; D gene ambiguous. V was pared by 2 bases and J by 7 bases, with 6 bases between. Looked up from germline, CDR1 is MRHNA and CDR2 is SNTAGT. The CDR3 has 12 residues. The DNA of the CDR3 is TGTGCCAGCAGTGACGTGGGGAATGAGCAGTTCTTC. Translating it yields CASSDVGNEQFF.

This CDR3 reads CASSVVSSGNTIYF. Written as DNA, the CDR3 is TGTGCCAGCAGCGTAGTCTCCTCTGGAAACACCATATATTTT. The chain couples TRBV11-2 to TRBJ1-3, with unresolved D. From germline, CDR1 is SGHAT and CDR2 FQNNGV. V shed 5 bases and J shed 0 bases, with 8 bases lying between them. CDR3 size: 14 residues.

Concerning this clonotype: Given a much more abundant clone one base away, this may be a read error. The V and J genes are TRBV29-1 and TRBJ2-7; a weak D match, TRBD2 (5 bases). Germline-derived CDR1 and CDR2 are SQVTM and ANQGSEA. The CDR3 extends over 15 amino acids. The CDR3: CSVLGRAEGSDEQYF. The DNA of the CDR3 is TGCAGCGTTTTGGGTCGGGCTGAGGGCTCCGACGAGCAGTACTTC.

The table lists this clonotype with many counts. CDR3 in DNA: TGTGCCAGCAGTCGACCGGGCGGCGATCAGCCCCAGCATTTT. Its translation is CASSRPGGDQPQHF. This sequence joins TRBV27 and TRBJ1-5; D not certain. The CDR3 loop spans 14 amino acids. CDR1 and CDR2 from the germline V gene are MNHEY and SMNVEV (reference sequence). The V and J ends lost 5 bases and 5 bases respectively, with 13 bases between them.

This chain joins TRBV5-1 and TRBJ2-1; 10 nucleotides align to TRBD2. V dropped 2 bases and J dropped 6; count of bases not matched to a gene: 5. The germline V gene encodes CDR1 SGHRS and CDR2 YFSETQ. The CDR3 is made up of 15 amino acids. CDR3 sequence: CASSFPSGGGNEQFF. The CDR3 region has the DNA TGCGCCAGCAGCTTCCCTAGCGGGGGCGGCAATGAGCAGTTCTTC.

This clonotype was seen more than once but under ten times. The chain couples TRBV13 to TRBJ2-3, with no clear D. Germline CDR1 and CDR2: PRHDT and FYEKMQ (reference sequence). The CDR3 length is 16 residues. Trimming removed 5 bases from V and 2 bases from J, with 17 bases in between. Here the CDR3 reads CASSLNPINFTDTQYF. Written as DNA, the CDR3 is TGTGCCAGCAGCCTGAACCCCATCAACTTCACAGATACGCAGTATTTT.

The rearrangement links TRBV14 to TRBJ2-4; maybe TRBD2 (6 bases). The CDR3 consists of 15 residues. Germline CDR1 SGHDN, CDR2 FVKESK. The V and J ends lost 2 bases and 3 bases respectively, with 11 bases between them. The CDR3 region has the DNA TGTGCCAGCAGCCAACTAACCGGGGGCAAAAACATTCAGTACTTC. Amino acid sequence: CASSQLTGGKNIQYF. The full variable domain, with the rest looked up from reference TRBV14 and TRBJ2-4, is EAGVTQFPSHSVIEKGQTVTLRCDPISGHDNLYWYRRVMGKEIKFLLHFVKESKQDESGMPNNRFLAERTGGTYSTLKVQPAELEDSGVYFCASSQLTGGKNIQYFGAGTRLSVL.

This clonotype appeared a few times. V usage is TRBV29-1 and J usage is TRBJ2-6; no clear D gene. The germline V gene encodes CDR1 SQVTM and CDR2 ANQGSEA. V was pared by 0 bases and J by 6 bases, with 6 bases between. The CDR3 has 13 residues. Written as DNA, the CDR3 is TGCAGCGTTGAAGAGCCTCTGGCCAACGTCCTGACTTTC. It translates to CSVEEPLANVLTF.

The rearrangement uses TRBV7-8 and TRBJ1-6, with TRBD1 identical over 8 bases. In germline, CDR1 is SGHVS, CDR2 FQNEAQ. The junction had 10 bases not matched to a gene; V was cut back by 5 bases and J by 10 bases. The CDR3 sequence is 15 residues long. The CDR3 DNA reads as TGTGCCAGCAGCCCCCGACAGGGGAAGGAATCACCCCTCCACTTT. It translates to CASSPRQGKESPLHF.

This clonotype was seen once. The chain has TRBV5-1 and TRBJ1-2; 12 bases align to TRBD1. J was trimmed by 6 bases and V by 3 bases; bases with no gene match: 15. The CDR3 extends over 18 amino acids. The germline V gene encodes CDR1 SGHRS and CDR2 YFSETQ. The CDR3 spells CASSWVPGQGAEENGYTF. The CDR3 DNA reads TGCGCCAGCAGCTGGGTCCCGGGACAGGGGGCGGAAGAAAATGGCTACACCTTC.

The CDR3 sequence: CASSQDLWKGSKRGSTDTQYF. In DNA, the CDR3 is TGCGCCAGCAGCCAAGATCTTTGGAAAGGCTCCAAACGCGGGAGCACAGATACGCAGTATTTT. The rearrangement links TRBV4-1 to TRBJ2-3; D perhaps matches TRBD2 (5 bases). CDR1 is MGHRA, CDR2 YSYEKL, per germline. Trimming shortened V by 0 bases and J by 0 bases, and 25 bases separated the two germline ends. CDR3 length: 21 amino acids.

The chain employs TRBV3-1 and TRBJ1-4; a possible D gene is TRBD1 (5 bases). CDR1 and CDR2 (germline): LGHDT, YNNKEL (reference sequence). This CDR3 is 16 amino acids long. V gave up 3 bases and J gave up 4 bases, with 15 bases separating them. CDR3 sequence reads: CASSQSPGRGNEKLFF. The CDR3 DNA reads TGTGCCAGCAGCCAGTCGCCGGGAAGGGGTAATGAAAAACTGTTTTTT.

The gene calls are TRBV5-6 and TRBJ1-1, with TRBD1 matching over 8 bases. The length of the CDR3 is 16 residues. Germline V gives CDR1 SGHDT, CDR2 YYEEEE. The J segment lost 4 bases and the V segment lost 4 bases, leaving 12 bases of the junction unmatched. This chain's CDR3 is CASSKMTGVFGTEAFF. In DNA form, the CDR3 reads TGTGCCAGCAGCAAGATGACAGGGGTTTTTGGCACTGAAGCTTTCTTT.

This clonotype was recorded at least ten times. V is TRBV7-8 and J is TRBJ2-1; 8 positions agree with TRBD1. Per the germline V gene, CDR1 is SGHVS and CDR2 is FQNEAQ. The CDR3 length is 20 residues. J gave up 0 bases and V 0 bases, and 13 bases lay outside the gene matches. The CDR3 region is CASSLARGPGQESSYNEQFF. CDR3 sequence (DNA): TGTGCCAGCAGCTTAGCTCGAGGACCGGGACAGGAGAGCTCCTACAATGAGCAGTTCTTC.

The V gene is TRBV20-1, the J gene TRBJ2-1; 9 bases map to TRBD2. Germline V gene lookup returns CDR1 DFQATT and CDR2 SNEGSKA (reference sequence). J gave up 7 bases and V 5 bases, and 9 bases lay outside the gene matches. This CDR3 has 14 residues. For the CDR3, the DNA is TGCAGTGCTGCTCTTGCGGGGGGGCATAATGAGCAGTTCTTC. Residues: CSAALAGGHNEQFF.